The text below deals with one T cell receptor beta chain. Its antigen is still unknown. This sample is drawn from a study of lymphopenia after photon versus proton radiotherapy. Study outcomes and limitations: Better survival with proton therapy was suggested as possible, not demonstrated.

TCRdb's table, derived via immunoSEQ multiplex PCR, lists solely in-frame clones and lacks some. The profile covers tens of thousands of clones, with approximately 80% appearing a single time and more than 14% taken by the ten largest. The TCR originated in a woman in her seventies with pancreatic cancer. This sample comprised peripheral blood, obtained from a patient treated with proton-based radiotherapy.

The CDR3: CASNPGQPSSTDTQYF. CDR3 nucleotide sequence: TGCGCCAGCAACCCTGGACAGCCCAGTTCCACAGATACGCAGTATTTT. The V call is TRBV5-1, the J call TRBJ2-3; D is perhaps TRBD1 (6 bases). Trimming pared 6 bases from V and 2 bases from J, leaving 19 bases between. The V gene's germline CDR1 is SGHRS and CDR2 YFSETQ. This CDR3 has 16 amino acids.